This T cell receptor beta chain comes out of a study of OX40 agonist ivuxolimab in advanced cancers. For the study at large: Hepatocellular carcinoma, melanoma, renal cell or head and neck cancer affected the dose-escalation patients.

At baseline, cycle 4 day 1, and cycle 7 day 1, blood was sampled. Clones were read by immunoSEQ multiplex PCR, and TCRdb kept only the in-frame ones, dropping some. The table has about 57,000 clones, approximately 83% seen once; the top ten hold approximately 3.1%. This CDR3 contains 17 residues. Germline CDR1 and CDR2: SEHNR and FQNEAQ (reference sequence). Deletions cut 6 bases from V and 0 bases from J, with 21 bases between. V and J are TRBV7-9 and TRBJ2-7; a possible D gene is TRBD2 (6 bases). Sequences were derived from CD4+ or CD8+ T cells sorted from blood, sampled in a trial of the OX40 agonist ivuxolimab. This clonotype originated in an adult with an advanced solid tumor such as melanoma, head and neck, liver or kidney cancer. CDR3 in amino acids: CASRPDPPGANSYEQYF. Here the CDR3 DNA reads TGTGCCAGCAGGCCCGACCCCCCGGGAGCCAACTCCTACGAGCAGTACTTC.